The sample holds many counts of the clone carrying this T cell receptor beta chain. The antigen is unknown. The CDR3 length is 13 residues. With 5 bases removed from V and 4 bases from J, the gap between germline ends came to 11 bases. This sample is drawn from a study of identical twins. Study-level findings and limits: In zero-insertion analyses, partial confounding could arise from invariant MAIT and iNKT cells. Memory repertoires showed no such pattern, whereas abundant cord blood beta clonotypes carried fewer insertions. Compared with models, monozygotic twins showed more out-of-frame TCR alpha sharing.

A universal primer site was incorporated via template switching, and the cDNA contained unique molecular identifiers. Each CDR3 protein is one row after TCRdb ran MiXCR on the 5' RACE reads. The data contain around 370,000 distinct CDR3 sequences, 7% to 9.5% of them singletons. This receptor was taken from a woman between 50 and 59 years old in good health. The sample was naive T cells sorted from blood. This rearrangement joins TRBV12-3 or TRBV12-4 to TRBJ2-5, with D unresolved. The CDR3 nucleotides read TGTGCCAGCAGTGGGGTTGAGAGAGAGACCCAGTACTTC. Its translation is CASSGVERETQYF.